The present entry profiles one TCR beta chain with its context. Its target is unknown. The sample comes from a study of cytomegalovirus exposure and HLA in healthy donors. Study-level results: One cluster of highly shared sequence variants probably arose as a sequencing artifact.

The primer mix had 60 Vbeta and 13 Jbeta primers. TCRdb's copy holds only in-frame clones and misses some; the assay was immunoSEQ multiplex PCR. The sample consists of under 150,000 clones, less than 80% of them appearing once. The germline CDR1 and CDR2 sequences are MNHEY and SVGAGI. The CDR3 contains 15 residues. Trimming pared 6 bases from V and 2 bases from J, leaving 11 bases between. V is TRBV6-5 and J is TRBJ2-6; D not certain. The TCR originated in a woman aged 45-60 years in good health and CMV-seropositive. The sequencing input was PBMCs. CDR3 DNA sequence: TGTGCCAGCAGATACGGCGAGGCTGGGGCCAACGTCCTGACTTTC. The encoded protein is CASRYGEAGANVLTF.